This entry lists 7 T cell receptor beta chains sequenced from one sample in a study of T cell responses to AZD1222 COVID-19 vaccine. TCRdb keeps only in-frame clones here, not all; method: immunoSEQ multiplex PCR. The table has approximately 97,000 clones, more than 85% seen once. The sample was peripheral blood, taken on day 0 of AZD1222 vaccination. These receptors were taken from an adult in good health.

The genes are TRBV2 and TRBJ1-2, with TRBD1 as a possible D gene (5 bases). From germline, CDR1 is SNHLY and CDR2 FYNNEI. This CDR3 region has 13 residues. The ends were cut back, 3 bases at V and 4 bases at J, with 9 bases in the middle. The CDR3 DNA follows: TGTGCCAGCAGTGAGTTGGGGGGCTATGGCTACACCTTC. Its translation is CASSELGGYGYTF. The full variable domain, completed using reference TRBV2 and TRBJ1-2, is EPEVTQTPSHQVTQMGQEVILRCVPISNHLYFYWYRQILGQKVEFLVSFYNNEISEKSEIFDDQFSVERPDGSNFTLKIRSTKLEDSAMYFCASSELGGYGYTFGSGTRLTVV.

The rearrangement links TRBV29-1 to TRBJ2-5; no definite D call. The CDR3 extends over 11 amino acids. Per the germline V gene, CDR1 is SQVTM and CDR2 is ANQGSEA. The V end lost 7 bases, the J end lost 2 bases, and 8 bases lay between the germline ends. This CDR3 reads CSGSYQETQYF. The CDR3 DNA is TGCAGCGGCTCCTATCAAGAGACCCAGTACTTC.

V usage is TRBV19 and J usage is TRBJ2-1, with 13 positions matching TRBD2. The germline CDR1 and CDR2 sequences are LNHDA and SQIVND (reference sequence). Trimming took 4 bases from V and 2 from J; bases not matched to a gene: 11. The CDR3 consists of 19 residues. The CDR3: CASSTKSRTSGRTYNEQFF. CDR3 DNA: TGTGCCAGTAGTACGAAGAGCCGGACTAGCGGGAGAACCTACAATGAGCAGTTCTTC.

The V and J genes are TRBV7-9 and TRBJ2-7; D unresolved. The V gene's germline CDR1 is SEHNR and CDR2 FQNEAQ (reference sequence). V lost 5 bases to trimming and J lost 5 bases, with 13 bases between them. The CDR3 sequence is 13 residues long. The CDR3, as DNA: TGTGCCAGCAGCCTCGATGTGAGAGACGAGCAGTACTTC. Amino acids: CASSLDVRDEQYF.

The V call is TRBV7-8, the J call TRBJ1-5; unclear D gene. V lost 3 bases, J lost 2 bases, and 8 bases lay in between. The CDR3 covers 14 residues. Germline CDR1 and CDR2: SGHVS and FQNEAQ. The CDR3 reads CASSFGQRNQPQHF. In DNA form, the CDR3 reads TGTGCCAGCAGCTTCGGGCAGCGCAATCAGCCCCAGCATTTT.

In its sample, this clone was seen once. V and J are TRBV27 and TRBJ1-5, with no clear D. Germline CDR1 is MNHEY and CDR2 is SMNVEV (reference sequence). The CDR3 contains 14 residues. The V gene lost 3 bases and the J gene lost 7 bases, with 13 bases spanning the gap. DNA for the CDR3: TGTGCCAGCAGTTTGGGAGGGCCCGGGCAGCCCCAGCATTTT. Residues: CASSLGGPGQPQHF.

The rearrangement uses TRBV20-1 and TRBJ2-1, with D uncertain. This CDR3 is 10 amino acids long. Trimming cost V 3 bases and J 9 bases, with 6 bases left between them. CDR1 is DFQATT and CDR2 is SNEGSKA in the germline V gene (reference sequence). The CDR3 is CSASHGEQFF. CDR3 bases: TGCAGTGCTAGTCATGGTGAGCAGTTCTTC.